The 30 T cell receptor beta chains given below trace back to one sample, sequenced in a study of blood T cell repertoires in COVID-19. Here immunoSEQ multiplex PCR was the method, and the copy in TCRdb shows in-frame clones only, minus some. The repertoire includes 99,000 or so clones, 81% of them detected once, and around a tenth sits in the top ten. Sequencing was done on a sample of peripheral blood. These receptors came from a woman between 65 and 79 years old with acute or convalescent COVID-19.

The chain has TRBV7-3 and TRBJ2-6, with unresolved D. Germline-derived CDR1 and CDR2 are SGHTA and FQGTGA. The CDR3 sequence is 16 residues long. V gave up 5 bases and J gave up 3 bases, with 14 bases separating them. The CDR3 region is CASSNSPPGGANVLTF. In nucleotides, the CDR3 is TGTGCCAGCAGCAACTCCCCTCCTGGTGGGGCCAACGTCCTGACTTTC.

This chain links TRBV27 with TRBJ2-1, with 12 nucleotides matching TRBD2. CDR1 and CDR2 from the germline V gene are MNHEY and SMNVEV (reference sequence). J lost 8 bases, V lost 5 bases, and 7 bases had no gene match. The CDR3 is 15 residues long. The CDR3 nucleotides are TGTGCCAGCAGTAGCGGGACTAGCGGGTTCGATGAGCAGTTCTTC. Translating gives CASSSGTSGFDEQFF.

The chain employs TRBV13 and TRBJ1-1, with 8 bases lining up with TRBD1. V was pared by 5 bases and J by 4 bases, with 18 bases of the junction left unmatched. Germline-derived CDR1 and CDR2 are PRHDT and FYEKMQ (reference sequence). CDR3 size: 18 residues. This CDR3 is CASSLRPTGASRSTEAFF. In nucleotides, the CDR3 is TGTGCCAGCAGCCTCCGCCCGACAGGGGCTTCGCGTTCCACTGAAGCTTTCTTT.

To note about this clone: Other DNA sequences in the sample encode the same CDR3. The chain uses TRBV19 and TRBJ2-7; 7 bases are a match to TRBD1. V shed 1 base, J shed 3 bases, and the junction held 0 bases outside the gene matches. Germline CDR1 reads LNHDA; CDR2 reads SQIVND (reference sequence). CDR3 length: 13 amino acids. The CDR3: CASSIGQGYEQYF. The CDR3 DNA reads TGTGCCAGTAGTATAGGACAGGGCTACGAGCAGTACTTC.

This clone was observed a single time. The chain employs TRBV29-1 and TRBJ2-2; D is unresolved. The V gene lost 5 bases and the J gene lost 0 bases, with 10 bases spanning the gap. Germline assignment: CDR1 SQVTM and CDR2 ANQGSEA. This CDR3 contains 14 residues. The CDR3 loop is CSVRTDPNTGELFF. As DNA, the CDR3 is TGCAGCGTTAGAACAGATCCGAACACCGGGGAGCTGTTTTTT.

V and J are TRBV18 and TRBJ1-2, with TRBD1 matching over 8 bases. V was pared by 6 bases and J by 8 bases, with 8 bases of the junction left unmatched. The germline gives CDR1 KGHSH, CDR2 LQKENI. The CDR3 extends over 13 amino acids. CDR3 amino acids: CASSLKQGDGYTF. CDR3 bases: TGTGCCAGCTCCCTTAAACAGGGGGACGGCTACACCTTC.

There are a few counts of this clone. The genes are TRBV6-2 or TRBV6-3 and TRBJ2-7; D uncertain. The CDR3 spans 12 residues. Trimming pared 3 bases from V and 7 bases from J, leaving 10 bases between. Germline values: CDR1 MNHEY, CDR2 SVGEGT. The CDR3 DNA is TGTGCCAGCAGTTATGGAGCTCTGGAGCAGTACTTC. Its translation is CASSYGALEQYF.

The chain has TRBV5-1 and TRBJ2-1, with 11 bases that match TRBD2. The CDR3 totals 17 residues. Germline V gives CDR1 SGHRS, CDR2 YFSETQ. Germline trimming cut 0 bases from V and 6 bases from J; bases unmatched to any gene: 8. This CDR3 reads CASSLANLLAGVNEQFF. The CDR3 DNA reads TGCGCCAGCAGCTTGGCCAATTTACTAGCGGGAGTCAATGAGCAGTTCTTC.

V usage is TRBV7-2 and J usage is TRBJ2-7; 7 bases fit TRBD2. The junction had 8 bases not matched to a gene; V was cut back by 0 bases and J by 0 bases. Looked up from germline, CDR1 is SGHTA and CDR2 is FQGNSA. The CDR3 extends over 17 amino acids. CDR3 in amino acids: CASSLAGGNLGSYEQYF. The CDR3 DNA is TGTGCCAGCAGCTTAGCGGGAGGGAATCTAGGCTCCTACGAGCAGTACTTC. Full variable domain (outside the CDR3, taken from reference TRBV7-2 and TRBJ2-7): GAGVSQSPSNKVTEKGKDVELRCDPISGHTALYWYRQSLGQGLEFLIYFQGNSAPDKSGLPSDRFSAERTGGSVSTLTIQRTQQEDSAVYLCASSLAGGNLGSYEQYFGPGTRLTVT.

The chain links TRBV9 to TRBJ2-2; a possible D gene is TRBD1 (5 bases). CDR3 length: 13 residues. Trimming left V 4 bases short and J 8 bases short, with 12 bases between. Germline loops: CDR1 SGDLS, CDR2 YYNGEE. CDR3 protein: CASSPDMRGELFF. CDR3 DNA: TGTGCCAGCAGCCCGGACATGAGAGGGGAGCTGTTTTTT.

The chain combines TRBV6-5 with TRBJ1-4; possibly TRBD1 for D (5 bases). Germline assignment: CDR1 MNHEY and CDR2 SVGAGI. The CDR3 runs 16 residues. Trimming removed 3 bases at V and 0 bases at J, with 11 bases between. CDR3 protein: CASSYRQTATNEKLFF. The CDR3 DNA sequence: TGTGCCAGCAGTTATAGGCAGACAGCAACTAATGAAAAACTGTTTTTT.

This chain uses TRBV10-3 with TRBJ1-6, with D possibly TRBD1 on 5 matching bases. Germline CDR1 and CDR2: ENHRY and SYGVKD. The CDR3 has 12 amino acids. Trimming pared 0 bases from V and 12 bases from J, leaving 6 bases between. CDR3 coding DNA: TGTGCCATCAGTGAGTCGGGGGGACCCCTCCACTTT. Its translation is CAISESGGPLHF.

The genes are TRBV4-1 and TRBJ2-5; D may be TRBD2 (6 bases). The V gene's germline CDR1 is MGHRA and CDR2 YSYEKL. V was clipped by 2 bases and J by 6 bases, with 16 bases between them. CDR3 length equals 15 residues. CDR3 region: CASSQPDGRGKTQYF. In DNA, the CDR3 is TGCGCCAGCAGCCAACCGGACGGCCGGGGGAAGACCCAGTACTTC.

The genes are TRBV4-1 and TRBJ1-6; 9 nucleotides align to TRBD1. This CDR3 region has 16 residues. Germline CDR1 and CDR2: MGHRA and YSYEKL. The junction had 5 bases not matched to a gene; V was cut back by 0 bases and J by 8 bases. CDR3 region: CASSQDSRTGDSPLHF. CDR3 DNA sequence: TGCGCCAGCAGCCAAGATTCCCGGACAGGGGATTCACCCCTCCACTTT.

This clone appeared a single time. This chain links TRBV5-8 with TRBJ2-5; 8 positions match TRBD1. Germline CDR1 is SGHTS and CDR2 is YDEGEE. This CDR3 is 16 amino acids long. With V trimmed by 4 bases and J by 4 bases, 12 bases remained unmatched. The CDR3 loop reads CASSRIQGVSRETQYF. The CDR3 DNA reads TGTGCCAGCAGCCGAATACAGGGGGTATCGAGAGAGACCCAGTACTTC.

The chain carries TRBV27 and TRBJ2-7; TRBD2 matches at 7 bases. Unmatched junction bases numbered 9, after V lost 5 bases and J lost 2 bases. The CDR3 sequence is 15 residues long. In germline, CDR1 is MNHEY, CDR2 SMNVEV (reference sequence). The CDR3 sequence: CASSPRGGATYEQYF. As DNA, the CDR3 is TGTGCCAGCAGTCCCCGGGGAGGGGCGACCTACGAGCAGTACTTC.

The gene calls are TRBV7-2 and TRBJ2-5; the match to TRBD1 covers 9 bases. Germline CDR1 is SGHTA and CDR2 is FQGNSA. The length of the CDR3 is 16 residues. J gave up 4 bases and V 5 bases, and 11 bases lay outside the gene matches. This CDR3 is CASSTHRDRESETQYF. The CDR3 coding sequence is TGTGCCAGCAGCACCCACCGGGACAGGGAATCAGAGACCCAGTACTTC.

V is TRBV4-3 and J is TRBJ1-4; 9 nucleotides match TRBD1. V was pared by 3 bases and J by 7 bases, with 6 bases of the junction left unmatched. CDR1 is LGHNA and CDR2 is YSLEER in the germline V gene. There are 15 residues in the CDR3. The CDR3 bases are TGCGCCAGCAGCCAGGCCGGGACAGGGATTGAAAAACTGTTTTTT. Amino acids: CASSQAGTGIEKLFF.

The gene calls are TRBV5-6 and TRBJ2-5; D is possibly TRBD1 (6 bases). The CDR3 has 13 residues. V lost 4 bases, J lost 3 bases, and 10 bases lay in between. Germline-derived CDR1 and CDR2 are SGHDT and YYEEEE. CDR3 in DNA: TGTGCCAGCAGCCTGGACAGTGAAGAGACCCAGTACTTC. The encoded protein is CASSLDSEETQYF.

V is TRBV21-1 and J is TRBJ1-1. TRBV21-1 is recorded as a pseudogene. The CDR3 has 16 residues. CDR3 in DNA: TGTGCCAGCAGCAGGGGGGGAGGATTCATGAACACTGAAGCTTTCTTT. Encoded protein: CASSRGGGFMNTEAFF.

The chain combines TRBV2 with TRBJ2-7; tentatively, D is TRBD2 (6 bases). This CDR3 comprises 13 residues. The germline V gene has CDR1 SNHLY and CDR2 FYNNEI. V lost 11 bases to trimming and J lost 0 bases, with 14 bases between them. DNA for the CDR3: TGTGCCGGAAAAGCGGGTAGCTCCTACGAGCAGTACTTC. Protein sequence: CAGKAGSSYEQYF.

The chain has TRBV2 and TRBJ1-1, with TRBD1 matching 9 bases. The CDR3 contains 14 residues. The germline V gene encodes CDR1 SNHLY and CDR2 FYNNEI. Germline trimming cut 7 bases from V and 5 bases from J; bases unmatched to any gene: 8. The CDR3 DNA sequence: TGTGCCAGCAACCCAACGGACAGGGGTACTGAAGCTTTCTTT. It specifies CASNPTDRGTEAFF.

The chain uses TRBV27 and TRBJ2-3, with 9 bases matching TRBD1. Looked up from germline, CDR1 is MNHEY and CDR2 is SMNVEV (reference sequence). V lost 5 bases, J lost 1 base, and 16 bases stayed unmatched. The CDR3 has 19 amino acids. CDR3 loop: CASSQGQGWPLVGTDTQYF. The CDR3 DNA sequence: TGTGCCAGCAGTCAGGGACAGGGTTGGCCATTAGTTGGCACAGATACGCAGTATTTT.

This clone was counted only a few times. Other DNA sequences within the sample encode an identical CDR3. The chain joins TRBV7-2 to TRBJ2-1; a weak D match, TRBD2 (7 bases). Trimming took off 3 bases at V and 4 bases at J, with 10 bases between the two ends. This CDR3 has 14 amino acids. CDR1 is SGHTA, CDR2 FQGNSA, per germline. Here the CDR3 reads CASSLGGQYNEQFF. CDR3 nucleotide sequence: TGTGCCAGCAGCTTGGGGGGGCAATACAATGAGCAGTTCTTC.

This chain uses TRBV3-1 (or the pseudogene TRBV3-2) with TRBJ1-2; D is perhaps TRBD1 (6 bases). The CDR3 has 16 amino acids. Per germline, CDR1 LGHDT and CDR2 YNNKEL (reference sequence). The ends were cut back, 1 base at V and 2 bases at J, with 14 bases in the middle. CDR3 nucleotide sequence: TGTGCCAGCAGCCAAGTTCATGACAGGAGGAACTATGGCTACACCTTC. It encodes CASSQVHDRRNYGYTF.

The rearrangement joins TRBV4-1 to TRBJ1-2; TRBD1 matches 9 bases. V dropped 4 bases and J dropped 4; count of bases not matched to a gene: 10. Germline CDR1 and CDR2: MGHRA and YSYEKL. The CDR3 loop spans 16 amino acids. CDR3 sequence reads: CASSPDWTGVSYGYTF. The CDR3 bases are TGCGCCAGCAGCCCGGACTGGACAGGGGTAAGCTATGGCTACACCTTC.

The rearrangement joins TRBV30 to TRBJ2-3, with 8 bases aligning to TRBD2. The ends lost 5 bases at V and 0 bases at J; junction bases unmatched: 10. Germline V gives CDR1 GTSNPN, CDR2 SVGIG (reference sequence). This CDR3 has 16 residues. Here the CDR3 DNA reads TGTGCCTGGGACCAAACTAGCGGAGCTAGCACAGATACGCAGTATTTT. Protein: CAWDQTSGASTDTQYF. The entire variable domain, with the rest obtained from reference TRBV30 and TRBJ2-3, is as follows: SQTIHQWPATLVQPVGSPLSLECTVEGTSNPNLYWYRQAAGRGLQLLFYSVGIGQISSEVPQNLSASRPQDRQFILSSKKLLLSDSGFYLCAWDQTSGASTDTQYFGPGTRLTVL.

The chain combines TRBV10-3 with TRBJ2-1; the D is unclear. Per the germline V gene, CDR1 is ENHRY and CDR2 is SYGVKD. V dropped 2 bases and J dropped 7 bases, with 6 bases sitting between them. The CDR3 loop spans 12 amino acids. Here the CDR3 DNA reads TGTGCCATCAGTGAGACACATAATGAGCAGTTCTTC. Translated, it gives CAISETHNEQFF.

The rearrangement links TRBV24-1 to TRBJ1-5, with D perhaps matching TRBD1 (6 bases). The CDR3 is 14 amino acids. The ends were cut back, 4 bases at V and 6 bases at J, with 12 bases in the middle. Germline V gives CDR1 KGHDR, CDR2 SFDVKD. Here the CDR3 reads CATSEAGAGQPQHF. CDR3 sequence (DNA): TGTGCCACCAGTGAAGCAGGGGCCGGTCAGCCCCAGCATTTT.

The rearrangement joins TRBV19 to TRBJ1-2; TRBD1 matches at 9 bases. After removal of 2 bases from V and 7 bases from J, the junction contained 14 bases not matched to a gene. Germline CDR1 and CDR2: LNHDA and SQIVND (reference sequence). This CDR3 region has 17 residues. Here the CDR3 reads CASSILQGASPRSGYTF. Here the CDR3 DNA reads TGTGCCAGTAGTATACTACAGGGGGCCTCCCCGAGGTCTGGCTACACCTTC.